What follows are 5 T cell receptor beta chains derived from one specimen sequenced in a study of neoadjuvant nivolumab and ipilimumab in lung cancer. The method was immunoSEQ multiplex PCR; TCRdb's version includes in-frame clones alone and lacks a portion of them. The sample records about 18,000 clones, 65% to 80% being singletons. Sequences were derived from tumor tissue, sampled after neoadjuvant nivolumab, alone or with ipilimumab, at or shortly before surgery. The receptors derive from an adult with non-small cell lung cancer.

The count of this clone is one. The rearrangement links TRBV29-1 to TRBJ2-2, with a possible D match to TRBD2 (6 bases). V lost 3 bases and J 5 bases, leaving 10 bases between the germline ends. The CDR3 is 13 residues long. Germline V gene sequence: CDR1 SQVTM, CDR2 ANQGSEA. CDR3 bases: TGCAGCGTTGACACGGGGAGGACCGGGGAGCTGTTTTTT. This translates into CSVDTGRTGELFF.

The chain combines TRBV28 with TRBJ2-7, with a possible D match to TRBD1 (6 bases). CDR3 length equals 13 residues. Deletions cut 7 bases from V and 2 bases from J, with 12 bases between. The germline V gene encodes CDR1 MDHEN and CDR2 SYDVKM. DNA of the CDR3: TGTGCCAGCACTAAGGACAGCGCCTACGAGCAGTACTTC. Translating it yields CASTKDSAYEQYF.

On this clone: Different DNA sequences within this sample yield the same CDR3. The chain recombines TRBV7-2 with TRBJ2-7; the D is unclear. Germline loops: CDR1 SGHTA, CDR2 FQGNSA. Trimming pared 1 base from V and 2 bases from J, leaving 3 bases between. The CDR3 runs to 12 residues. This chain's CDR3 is CASSLVPYEQYF. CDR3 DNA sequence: TGTGCCAGCAGCTTAGTCCCCTACGAGCAGTACTTC. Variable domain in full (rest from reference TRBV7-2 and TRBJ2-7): GAGVSQSPSNKVTEKGKDVELRCDPISGHTALYWYRQSLGQGLEFLIYFQGNSAPDKSGLPSDRFSAERTGGSVSTLTIQRTQQEDSAVYLCASSLVPYEQYFGPGTRLTVT.

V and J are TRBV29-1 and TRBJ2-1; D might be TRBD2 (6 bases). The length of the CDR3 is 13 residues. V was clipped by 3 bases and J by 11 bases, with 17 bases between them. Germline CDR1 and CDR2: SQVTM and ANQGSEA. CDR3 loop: CSVDGGTSVKQFF. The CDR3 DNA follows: TGCAGCGTTGATGGCGGGACCTCCGTAAAGCAGTTCTTC.

This CDR3 reads CASSAAGVGETQYF. The CDR3, as DNA: TGTGCCAGCAGTGCTGCGGGAGTGGGGGAGACCCAGTACTTC. The chain links TRBV25-1 to TRBJ2-5; 7 bases are a match to TRBD2. The germline V gene has CDR1 MGHDK and CDR2 SYGVNS. V gave up 4 bases and J gave up 5 bases; unmatched junction bases: 7. CDR3 size: 14 residues.